A single sample is the source of the 28 T cell receptor beta chains below, sequenced in a study of T cells in localized non-small cell lung cancer. Generated by immunoSEQ multiplex PCR, the TCRdb table keeps only in-frame clones and is missing some. The table has roughly 34,000 clones, approximately 90% seen once; the top ten hold under 5.5%. Source: peripheral blood, taken before any cancer treatment. All receptors derive from a male donor older than 55 with stage III lung adenocarcinoma.

The genes are TRBV7-3 and TRBJ2-2; TRBD2 agrees at 7 bases. Germline V gene sequence: CDR1 SGHTA, CDR2 FQGTGA. Trimming removed 3 bases from V and 5 bases from J; junction bases left unmatched: 9. The CDR3 spans 16 residues. The CDR3 reads CASSFGGGRGTGELFF. CDR3 DNA sequence: TGTGCCAGCAGCTTTGGCGGGGGACGTGGGACCGGGGAGCTGTTTTTT.

This clone has more than one count but fewer than ten. The rearrangement joins TRBV6-6 to TRBJ2-1, with D uncertain. Germline CDR1 is MNHNY and CDR2 is SVGAGI (reference sequence). This CDR3 has 16 residues. With 3 bases removed from V and 2 bases from J, the gap between germline ends came to 14 bases. The CDR3: CASSYGIGEAYNEQFF. DNA of the CDR3: TGTGCCAGCAGTTATGGAATAGGTGAAGCCTACAATGAGCAGTTCTTC.

This clone occurred once. V and J are TRBV4-2 and TRBJ1-4; D possibly corresponds to TRBD1 (5 bases). Trimming took 1 base from V and 3 from J, leaving 6 bases between them. Germline V gene data show CDR1 as LGHNA and CDR2 as YNFKEQ. The CDR3 consists of 14 residues. The CDR3 DNA reads TGTGCCAGCAGCCAAGGGGACGCTAATGAAAAACTGTTTTTT. Translating gives CASSQGDANEKLFF.

This clone has just a few counts. The rearrangement joins TRBV7-2 to TRBJ1-5; D remains ambiguous. The CDR3 is 13 residues long. The germline gives CDR1 SGHTA, CDR2 FQGNSA. Trimming stripped 5 bases from V and 4 bases from J, with 9 bases between. The CDR3 sequence: CASSTSRNQPQHF. DNA for the CDR3: TGTGCCAGCAGCACTTCAAGAAATCAGCCCCAGCATTTT.

The V and J genes are TRBV7-8 and TRBJ2-6, with TRBD1 matching 7 bases. V dropped 3 bases and J dropped 4; count of bases not matched to a gene: 9. From germline, CDR1 is SGHVS and CDR2 FQNEAQ. The CDR3 loop spans 17 amino acids. CDR3 in amino acids: CASSFRRGRWGANVLTF. The CDR3 DNA is TGTGCCAGCAGCTTTCGTAGGGGGCGATGGGGGGCCAACGTCCTGACTTTC.

CDR3 DNA: TGTGCCAGCAGCCTTGGGACAAGATGGGGCACTGAAGCTTTCTTT. This translates into CASSLGTRWGTEAFF. V and J are TRBV7-8 and TRBJ1-1; a weak D match, TRBD1 (6 bases). V lost 5 bases and J 4 bases, leaving 17 bases between the germline ends. The germline V gene encodes CDR1 SGHVS and CDR2 FQNEAQ. The CDR3 is 15 amino acids.

The gene calls are TRBV6-1 and TRBJ2-7; possible D gene TRBD1, 6 bases. V lost 8 bases to trimming and J lost 2 bases, with 13 bases between them. This CDR3 has 13 residues. Germline V CDR1 and CDR2: MNHNS, SASEGT. DNA for the CDR3: TGTGCCAGCCTAGGGGGATATACCTACGAGCAGTACTTC. It codes for CASLGGYTYEQYF.

V and J are TRBV11-3 and TRBJ1-1; D gene ambiguous. Trimming removed 3 bases from V and 1 base from J, with 18 bases in between. The CDR3 loop spans 17 amino acids. Germline V gene sequence: CDR1 SGHNT, CDR2 YENEEA. This chain's CDR3 is CASSFRQAVGWNTEAFF. CDR3 DNA sequence: TGTGCCAGCAGCTTTAGGCAGGCAGTGGGTTGGAACACTGAAGCTTTCTTT.

This clone was recorded once. The chain couples TRBV28 to TRBJ2-7; 9 bases map to TRBD1. CDR3 length: 14 residues. Losses at the gene ends were 2 bases for V and 3 bases for J; bases not matched to a gene: 2. Germline V gene sequence: CDR1 MDHEN, CDR2 SYDVKM. The CDR3, as DNA: TGTGCCAGCAGTTTAGGGACAGGGCTCTACGAGCAGTACTTC. Its protein is CASSLGTGLYEQYF.

The gene calls are TRBV7-3 and TRBJ2-3, with a weak D call TRBD1 (6 bases). The CDR3 loop spans 17 amino acids. Germline CDR1 SGHTA, CDR2 FQGTGA. Trimming left V 5 bases short and J 2 bases short, with 20 bases between. The CDR3 nucleotides are TGTGCCAGCAGCCCCTCAGGCAGGGGAGCCTTCACAGATACGCAGTATTTT. Protein sequence: CASSPSGRGAFTDTQYF.

This chain uses TRBV27 with TRBJ1-5; no clear D gene. Trimming cost V 2 bases and J 3 bases, with 8 bases left between them. CDR1 and CDR2 (germline): MNHEY, SMNVEV (reference sequence). This CDR3 has 14 residues. The CDR3 is CASSLSSANQPQHF. CDR3 bases: TGTGCCAGCAGTTTAAGCAGCGCCAATCAGCCCCAGCATTTT.

V is TRBV7-2 and J is TRBJ1-1; D is possibly TRBD1 (5 bases). Germline V gene lookup returns CDR1 SGHTA and CDR2 FQGNSA. The CDR3 consists of 15 residues. The V end lost 5 bases, the J end lost 3 bases, and 16 bases lay between the germline ends. CDR3: CASSPASGRDTEAFF. The CDR3 DNA reads as TGTGCCAGCAGCCCCGCTTCGGGACGGGACACTGAAGCTTTCTTT.

This chain connects TRBV4-1 to TRBJ1-2; D is ambiguous. V was shortened by 0 bases and J by 7 bases, with 18 bases between the two germline ends. Germline V CDR1 and CDR2: MGHRA, YSYEKL. This CDR3 is built from 16 residues. CDR3 nucleotide sequence: TGCGCCAGCAGCCAAGAACACTCAGGCGTGACGGGTGGCTACACCTTC. Translated, it gives CASSQEHSGVTGGYTF.

The chain recombines TRBV6-1 with TRBJ1-4; no clear D. Trimming took off 7 bases at V and 7 bases at J, with 13 bases between the two ends. This CDR3 has 13 amino acids. Looked up from germline, CDR1 is MNHNS and CDR2 is SASEGT. CDR3 DNA: TGTGCCAGCAAAGACCTCCGGATTGAAAAACTGTTTTTT. It is translated as CASKDLRIEKLFF.

The rearrangement uses TRBV14 and TRBJ1-6; 7 bases are a match to TRBD1. Germline loops: CDR1 SGHDN, CDR2 FVKESK. The V segment lost 4 bases and the J segment 9 bases; nucleotides outside the gene matches: 9. The CDR3 length is 15 residues. CDR3 DNA: TGTGCCAGCAGCCGTGGCGGAGGGGGCGCTTCACCCCTCCACTTT. As protein: CASSRGGGGASPLHF.

The rearrangement uses TRBV5-1 and TRBJ2-4; 9 bases line up with TRBD2. The CDR3 is 14 residues long. V shed 1 base, J shed 4 bases, and the junction held 0 bases outside the gene matches. Germline CDR1 and CDR2: SGHRS and YFSETQ. The CDR3 spells CASSLTSGKNIQYF. In DNA, the CDR3 is TGCGCCAGCAGCTTGACTAGCGGGAAAAACATTCAGTACTTC.

The V gene is TRBV6-5, the J gene TRBJ2-3; D gene unclear. Germline CDR1 reads MNHEY; CDR2 reads SVGAGI. Trimming left V 7 bases short and J 7 bases short, with 18 bases between. The CDR3 spans 14 residues. The chain's CDR3 is CASTRSDATYTQYF. CDR3 nucleotide sequence: TGTGCCAGCACACGGTCGGACGCGACTTATACGCAGTATTTT.

The rearrangement links TRBV18 to TRBJ1-4; D is unresolved. Germline values: CDR1 KGHSH, CDR2 LQKENI. There are 15 residues in the CDR3. The ends were cut back, 3 bases at V and 2 bases at J, with 10 bases in the middle. This CDR3 reads CASSPGRRTNEKLFF. The CDR3 nucleotides are TGTGCCAGCTCACCCGGGCGTCGTACTAATGAAAAACTGTTTTTT.

J is TRBJ2-7 and V is TRBV27; D gene ambiguous. Trimming stripped 5 bases from V and 0 bases from J, with 14 bases between. This CDR3 spans 15 amino acids. The germline V gene has CDR1 MNHEY and CDR2 SMNVEV (reference sequence). This CDR3 is CASSGSRLFSYEQYF. The CDR3 DNA is TGTGCCAGCAGTGGAAGTCGGCTTTTCTCCTACGAGCAGTACTTC.

CDR3 amino acids: CASRIDRGVSNQPQHF. The CDR3 DNA reads TGTGCCAGCAGAATCGACAGGGGGGTTAGCAATCAGCCCCAGCATTTT. The V gene is TRBV2, the J gene TRBJ1-5; 9 bases line up with TRBD1. V trimming: 6 bases; J trimming: 0 bases; junction bases outside the gene matches: 6. Germline loops: CDR1 SNHLY, CDR2 FYNNEI. The CDR3 runs 16 residues.

The chain joins TRBV27 to TRBJ1-2; tentatively, D is TRBD1 (5 bases). The V end was cut by 3 bases, the J end by 7 bases, with 12 bases between. The CDR3 covers 13 residues. Germline CDR1 and CDR2: MNHEY and SMNVEV (reference sequence). The CDR3 DNA reads TGTGCCAGCAGTTTTTCGGGGGTGGGTGGCTACACCTTC. It yields the protein CASSFSGVGGYTF.

This clone is a singleton in its sample. Distinct nucleotide sequences in the sample also encode this CDR3. V usage is TRBV6-5 and J usage is TRBJ2-7; a possible D gene is TRBD2 (5 bases). The length of the CDR3 is 13 residues. CDR1 is MNHEY and CDR2 is SVGAGI in the germline V gene. Trimming cost V 7 bases and J 7 bases, with 17 bases left between them. CDR3 sequence (DNA): TGTGCCAGCAAGAAAACAAAGAGGGAAGAGCAGTACTTC. Translated, it gives CASKKTKREEQYF.

The rearrangement uses TRBV7-6 and TRBJ2-7; possible D gene TRBD2, 5 bases. V lost 3 bases to trimming and J lost 7 bases, with 16 bases between them. In germline, CDR1 is SGHVS, CDR2 FNYEAQ. The CDR3 covers 14 residues. CDR3 sequence (DNA): TGTGCCAGCAGCTTGGAGCCCACGGACTTAGAGCAGTACTTC. Protein product: CASSLEPTDLEQYF.

V gene TRBV5-8 combines with J gene TRBJ2-5, with D hard to call. This CDR3 comprises 15 residues. Trimming took off 5 bases at V and 2 bases at J, with 16 bases between the two ends. Germline CDR1 and CDR2: SGHTS and YDEGEE. The CDR3 coding sequence is TGTGCCAGCAGTCCCGGGTCAGCCCCTCAAGAGACCCAGTACTTC. It is translated as CASSPGSAPQETQYF.

This chain links TRBV11-2 with TRBJ2-7; 7 bases align to TRBD1. Germline lookup yields CDR1 SGHAT and CDR2 FQNNGV. V lost 5 bases, J lost 2 bases, and 9 bases stayed unmatched. This CDR3 comprises 15 residues. The CDR3 region is CASSAPTGVPYEQYF. The DNA of the CDR3 is TGTGCCAGCAGCGCCCCAACAGGGGTTCCCTACGAGCAGTACTTC.

The gene calls are TRBV5-4 and TRBJ1-3, with D hard to call. Deletions cut 3 bases from V and 7 bases from J, with 11 bases between. CDR3 size: 13 residues. Germline V CDR1 and CDR2: SGHNT, YYREEE (reference sequence). The CDR3 loop reads CASSSSRSNTIYF. The CDR3 DNA follows: TGTGCCAGCAGCTCATCAAGGTCGAACACCATATATTTT.

This rearrangement joins TRBV19 to TRBJ1-1, with TRBD1 matching 8 bases. Unmatched junction bases numbered 11, after V lost 4 bases and J lost 7 bases. The V gene's germline CDR1 is LNHDA and CDR2 SQIVND (reference sequence). The CDR3 has 15 residues. As DNA, the CDR3 is TGTGCCAGTAGTAAATTTACCGGGACAGGCAGTGAAGCTTTCTTT. Encoded protein: CASSKFTGTGSEAFF.

V usage is TRBV5-1 and J usage is TRBJ1-2, with D perhaps TRBD1 (5 bases). The CDR3 is 14 amino acids. V lost 5 bases and J lost 5, with 16 bases in between. CDR1 SGHRS and CDR2 YFSETQ come from the germline V gene. The CDR3 here is CASRTGTEGYGYTF. The CDR3 coding sequence is TGCGCCAGCAGAACCGGGACGGAGGGTTATGGCTACACCTTC.